This entry lists 17 T cell receptor beta chains sequenced from one sample in a study of spatial heterogeneity in lung cancer. Their target antigens are unknown. TCRdb ran MiXCR on the 5' RACE reads and lists one entry per CDR3 protein. The sample includes about 3,000 distinct CDR3 sequences, 11% of them seen just once. Described time point: sample taken at primary tumor resection. Study findings and constraints: Tracking of tumor mutation counts was seen in expanded intratumoral alpha and beta TCR counts.

The sequenced sample was lung tumor tissue, obtained at surgery. The receptors come from a male donor with early-stage non-small cell lung cancer.

This clonotype is medium-sized within its sample. This rearrangement joins TRBV6-6 to TRBJ1-1; the D gene is possibly TRBD1 (5 bases). This CDR3 is 14 amino acids long. V gave up 6 bases and J gave up 8 bases, with 19 bases separating them. CDR1 is MNHNY and CDR2 is SVGAGI in the germline V gene (reference sequence). The CDR3 is CASSLRDPLGEAFF. The CDR3 region has the DNA TGTGCCAGCAGCCTCCGGGACCCTTTAGGAGAAGCTTTCTTT.

By share of the sample, this clonotype is medium-sized. V gene TRBV12-3 or TRBV12-4 combines with J gene TRBJ1-2; D may be TRBD1 (5 bases). The CDR3 length is 16 residues. The V end lost 3 bases, the J end lost 5 bases, and 19 bases lay between the germline ends. CDR3 loop: CASSLGRESINYGYTF. DNA for the CDR3: TGTGCCAGCAGTTTGGGACGGGAGTCAATTAATTATGGCTACACCTTC.

In its sample, this clonotype ranks as medium-sized. The chain is built from TRBV14 and TRBJ1-2; 9 nucleotides agree with TRBD1. The CDR3 consists of 13 residues. V lost 6 bases to trimming and J lost 12 bases; unmatched junction nucleotides: 11. CDR1 SGHDN and CDR2 FVKESK come from the germline V gene. DNA for the CDR3: TGTGCCAGCAGGAAGACCGGGACAGGGAGAAACACCTTC. It yields the protein CASRKTGTGRNTF. Filled out from reference TRBV14 and TRBJ1-2, the complete variable domain reads EAGVTQFPSHSVIEKGQTVTLRCDPISGHDNLYWYRRVMGKEIKFLLHFVKESKQDESGMPNNRFLAERTGGTYSTLKVQPAELEDSGVYFCASRKTGTGRNTFGSGTRLTVV.

By proportion, this clonotype is medium-sized (0.01 to 0.1%). The V and J genes are TRBV6-5 and TRBJ1-1; 10 bases fit TRBD1. The V gene's germline CDR1 is MNHEY and CDR2 SVGAGI. V lost 6 bases, J lost 5 bases, and 6 bases stayed unmatched. The CDR3 extends over 14 amino acids. The CDR3 sequence: CASSKGQGGTEAFF. The CDR3, as DNA: TGTGCCAGCAGCAAAGGACAGGGGGGGACTGAAGCTTTCTTT.

In its sample, this clonotype ranks as medium-sized. The DNA of the CDR3 is TGTGCCAGCAGTCGACAGGGGAAGTACGAGCAGTACTTC. Encoded protein: CASSRQGKYEQYF. The chain joins TRBV2 to TRBJ2-7; 8 bases map to TRBD1. CDR3 size: 13 residues. Germline CDR1 reads SNHLY; CDR2 reads FYNNEI. With V trimmed by 5 bases and J by 4 bases, 4 bases remained unmatched.

By share, this clonotype counts as medium-sized. The rearrangement uses TRBV30 and TRBJ1-1; 7 bases align to TRBD1. The CDR3 totals 13 residues. V shed 4 bases, J shed 4 bases, and the junction held 6 bases outside the gene matches. Germline V lookup: CDR1 GTSNPN, CDR2 SVGIG (reference sequence). CDR3 DNA: TGTGCCTGGAAACTGACAGGGCGCACTGAAGCTTTCTTT. Translating gives CAWKLTGRTEAFF. Full variable domain (outside the CDR3, taken from reference TRBV30 and TRBJ1-1): SQTIHQWPATLVQPVGSPLSLECTVEGTSNPNLYWYRQAAGRGLQLLFYSVGIGQISSEVPQNLSASRPQDRQFILSSKKLLLSDSGFYLCAWKLTGRTEAFFGQGTRLTVV.

This clonotype is termed medium-sized. The CDR3 is CASSSNPGTGHSGELFF. The CDR3 DNA reads as TGCGCCAGCAGCTCAAACCCCGGGACAGGGCATTCCGGGGAGCTGTTTTTT. The chain links TRBV5-1 to TRBJ2-2; 9 nucleotides line up with TRBD1. Germline CDR1 is SGHRS and CDR2 is YFSETQ. V shed 3 bases and J 6 bases; nucleotides not matched to a gene: 12. The CDR3 is 17 residues long. The entire variable domain, with the rest obtained from reference TRBV5-1 and TRBJ2-2, is as follows: KAGVTQTPRYLIKTRGQQVTLSCSPISGHRSVSWYQQTPGQGLQFLFEYFSETQRNKGNFPGRFSGRQFSNSRSEMNVSTLELGDSALYLCASSSNPGTGHSGELFFGEGSRLTVL.

In its sample, this clonotype is medium-sized. J is TRBJ2-3 and V is TRBV14, with 10 bases matching TRBD2. The CDR3 is 16 amino acids. With V trimmed by 3 bases and J by 2 bases, 5 bases remained unmatched. Germline V lookup: CDR1 SGHDN, CDR2 FVKESK. The CDR3 sequence is CASSQGSGGYTDTQYF. CDR3 sequence (DNA): TGTGCCAGCAGCCAGGGTAGCGGGGGGTACACAGATACGCAGTATTTT.

This chain connects TRBV9 to TRBJ1-1, with a weak D call TRBD1 (6 bases). V dropped 0 bases and J dropped 6 bases, with 12 bases sitting between them. The CDR3 contains 14 residues. Germline values: CDR1 SGDLS, CDR2 YYNGEE. The CDR3 DNA is TGTGCCAGCAGCGTAGTGACAGGAAGGGCTGAAGCTTTCTTT. It codes for CASSVVTGRAEAFF. Drawing the rest from reference TRBV9 and TRBJ1-1, the complete variable domain is DSGVTQTPKHLITATGQRVTLRCSPRSGDLSVYWYQQSLDQGLQFLIQYYNGEERAKGNILERFSAQQFPDLHSELNLSSLELGDSALYFCASSVVTGRAEAFFGQGTRLTVV.

By sample share, this clonotype is medium-sized. The V and J genes are TRBV5-1 and TRBJ1-5, with 7 positions matching TRBD1. This CDR3 region has 15 residues. CDR1 and CDR2 from the germline V gene are SGHRS and YFSETQ. The trim removed 0 bases at V and 11 bases at J, leaving 11 bases unmatched. The CDR3 DNA is TGCGCCAGCAGCTTGGGGACAGGAGAGTTTTTGGCCCAGCATTTT. This encodes CASSLGTGEFLAQHF.

This clonotype occurred many times. The chain couples TRBV7-2 to TRBJ2-5; D may be TRBD2 (7 bases). V was cut by 5 bases and J by 6 bases, with 16 bases left in between. CDR1 is SGHTA, CDR2 FQGNSA, per germline. The CDR3 covers 14 residues. Written as DNA, the CDR3 is TGTGCCAGCAGCCCGGGGGGCGGGCGGCAGACCCAGTACTTC. It specifies CASSPGGGRQTQYF.

By share of the sample, this clonotype is large. The chain recombines TRBV5-1 with TRBJ2-3; D unresolved. The germline V gene encodes CDR1 SGHRS and CDR2 YFSETQ. V lost 0 bases, J lost 7 bases, and 9 bases lay in between. The CDR3 is 13 residues long. CDR3 in amino acids: CASSLEGRNTQYF. The CDR3 DNA reads as TGCGCCAGCAGCTTGGAAGGGCGGAATACGCAGTATTTT.

This clonotype was picked up many times. The V call is TRBV7-6, the J call TRBJ1-4; no reliable D call. Germline-derived CDR1 and CDR2 are SGHVS and FNYEAQ. Trimming shortened V by 1 base and J by 5 bases, and 5 bases separated the two germline ends. The CDR3 spans 13 residues. CDR3: CASSLGRNEKLFF. In DNA, the CDR3 is TGTGCCAGCAGCTTAGGGAGAAATGAAAAACTGTTTTTT.

This clonotype is labeled medium-sized. The chain couples TRBV19 to TRBJ1-5; D remains unclear. V lost 1 base and J lost 0, with 7 bases in between. CDR3 length equals 15 residues. Germline V CDR1 and CDR2: LNHDA, SQIVND (reference sequence). The CDR3, as DNA: TGTGCCAGTAGTATAGGGCGATATAGCAATCAGCCCCAGCATTTT. Amino acids: CASSIGRYSNQPQHF. Full variable domain (missing parts from reference TRBV19 and TRBJ1-5): DGGITQSPKYLFRKEGQNVTLSCEQNLNHDAMYWYRQDPGQGLRLIYYSQIVNDFQKGDIAEGYSVSREKKESFPLTVTSAQKNPTAFYLCASSIGRYSNQPQHFGDGTRLSIL.

The chain has TRBV6-5 and TRBJ2-3, with a possible D match to TRBD2 (7 bases). The CDR3 contains 13 residues. V shed 4 bases and J shed 8 bases, with 13 bases lying between them. Germline CDR1 and CDR2: MNHEY and SVGAGI. The CDR3 sequence: CASSSGGPATQYF. CDR3 nucleotide sequence: TGTGCCAGCAGTTCGGGGGGCCCGGCTACGCAGTATTTT.

This clonotype ranks as medium-sized. The chain has TRBV20-1 and TRBJ2-4; TRBD1 agrees at 7 bases. The CDR3 runs 13 residues. The V gene's germline CDR1 is DFQATT and CDR2 SNEGSKA (reference sequence). J was trimmed by 11 bases and V by 3 bases; bases with no gene match: 10. This CDR3 reads CSASSTGDPFQYF. CDR3 nucleotides: TGCAGTGCTAGTTCAACAGGGGACCCTTTTCAGTACTTC.

This clonotype is categorized as medium-sized. This chain uses TRBV5-1 with TRBJ2-5, with unresolved D. V was shortened by 0 bases and J by 1 base, with 10 bases between the two germline ends. CDR3 size: 15 residues. The germline CDR1 and CDR2 sequences are SGHRS and YFSETQ. CDR3: CASSLAGLSQETQYF. The DNA for the CDR3 is TGCGCCAGCAGCTTGGCCGGGCTATCCCAAGAGACCCAGTACTTC.